The 23 T cell receptor beta chains below all came from one sample that was sequenced in a study of early T cells in non-severe SARS-CoV-2 infection. One entry per CDR3 protein results from TCRdb running MiXCR on the 5' RACE reads. The data hold 30,000 to 40,000 distinct CDR3 sequences, with over 3.5% observed a single time. The sample comprised whole blood. These receptors all come from an adult who was a healthcare worker with PCR-confirmed SARS-CoV-2 infection or an uninfected control (not recorded which).

Only a few counts were recorded for this clonotype. The rearrangement joins TRBV12-3 or TRBV12-4 to TRBJ1-2; D remains unclear. V was clipped by 0 bases and J by 8 bases, with 19 bases between them. CDR3 length equals 16 residues. The CDR3, as DNA: TGTGCCAGCAGTTTAGCGCTTCCCCTAGGAGAGGGCGGCTACACCTTC. It is translated as CASSLALPLGEGGYTF.

In this sample, this clonotype turned up a few times. The rearrangement joins TRBV5-1 to TRBJ1-1; D perhaps matches TRBD1 (5 bases). Per the germline V gene, CDR1 is SGHRS and CDR2 is YFSETQ. The CDR3 has 13 amino acids. V was pared by 2 bases and J by 4 bases, with 9 bases between. The CDR3 protein is CASSFRGSTEAFF. Written as DNA, the CDR3 is TGCGCCAGCAGCTTTAGGGGCAGCACTGAAGCTTTCTTT.

This clonotype was recorded at least ten times. This chain uses TRBV4-1 with TRBJ2-1; D assignment may be TRBD1 or TRBD2 (5 bases each). This CDR3 has 13 residues. Germline V lookup: CDR1 MGHRA, CDR2 YSYEKL. Trimming stripped 4 bases from V and 12 bases from J, with 16 bases between. The CDR3 reads CASSPGPRTGQFF. The CDR3 DNA reads as TGCGCCAGCAGCCCGGGACCGCGCACGGGGCAGTTCTTC.

This clonotype was observed at least ten times. This chain uses TRBV24-1 with TRBJ2-5, with D unclear. This CDR3 has 10 amino acids. Germline CDR1 and CDR2: KGHDR and SFDVKD. V was shortened by 6 bases and J by 13 bases, with 11 bases between the two germline ends. Written as DNA, the CDR3 is TGTGCCACCAGTTGCGGTACGCTGTACTTC. Encoded protein: CATSCGTLYF.

Only a few counts were recorded for this clonotype. V gene TRBV2 combines with J gene TRBJ2-4; TRBD1 or TRBD2 may be the D gene (5 bases each). CDR1 is SNHLY and CDR2 is FYNNEI in the germline V gene. CDR3 length: 15 residues. The V gene lost 8 bases and the J gene lost 1 base, with 15 bases spanning the gap. The chain's CDR3 is CASVGEKGAKNIQYF. As DNA, the CDR3 is TGTGCCAGCGTCGGGGAAAAGGGGGCCAAAAACATTCAGTACTTC.

This clonotype was counted at least ten times. The rearrangement joins TRBV7-9 to TRBJ2-7; D is possibly TRBD1 (6 bases). From germline, CDR1 is SEHNR and CDR2 FQNEAQ (reference sequence). V was pared by 4 bases and J by 6 bases, with 10 bases between. This CDR3 contains 12 residues. CDR3 coding DNA: TGTGCCAGCAGCTGGACAGCCCGCGAGCAGTACTTC. Protein: CASSWTAREQYF.

This clonotype was counted many times. The J gene is TRBJ1-2, the V gene TRBV10-3; 7 bases map to TRBD1. Germline CDR1 and CDR2: ENHRY and SYGVKD. Unmatched junction bases numbered 8, after V lost 7 bases and J lost 6 bases. The CDR3 extends over 13 amino acids. The DNA of the CDR3 is TGTGCCATCAACCCGGACAGGAAGGATGGCTACACCTTC. This codes for CAINPDRKDGYTF.

This clonotype turned up a few times. At one boundary the junction diverges from the germline segment, which might be a read error. CDR3 in DNA: TGTACCAGCAGACAGGGGAAGGACACTGAAGCTTTCTTT. Amino acids: CTSRQGKDTEAFF. The chain recombines TRBV3-1 with TRBJ1-1; 8 nucleotides match TRBD1. CDR1 is LGHDT, CDR2 YNNKEL, per germline (reference sequence). The CDR3 has 13 amino acids. Complete variable domain (other parts from reference TRBV3-1 and TRBJ1-1): DTAVSQTPKYLVTQMGNDKSIKCEQNLGHDTMYWYKQDSKKFLKIMFSYNNKELIINETVPNRFSPKSPDKAHLNLHINSLELGDSAVYFCTSRQGKDTEAFFGQGTRLTVV.

This clonotype occurred many times. CDR3 in amino acids: CASGLVSGGVFDEQYF. The CDR3 DNA is TGTGCTAGTGGTTTGGTTTCGGGGGGAGTTTTCGACGAGCAGTACTTC. The chain is built from TRBV12-5 and TRBJ2-7; 7 nucleotides line up with TRBD2. The CDR3 contains 16 residues. The V gene end was trimmed by 0 bases and the J gene end by 5 bases; junction bases not matched to a gene: 10. Germline assignment: CDR1 LGHNT and CDR2 FRNRAP.

This clonotype has a count of ten or more. The chain joins TRBV7-9 to TRBJ2-1; 9 bases map to TRBD1. CDR1 is SEHNR, CDR2 FQNEAQ, per germline (reference sequence). The CDR3 is 15 residues long. V was clipped by 1 base and J by 6 bases; unmatched bases: 4. The CDR3 sequence: CASSLVRDRVNEQFF. CDR3 bases: TGTGCCAGCAGCTTAGTCCGGGACAGGGTCAATGAGCAGTTCTTC.

This clonotype was detected ten times or more. Mismatch with germline at one junction end may stem from a read error. Here the CDR3 DNA reads TGTGCCAGCAGCGGCGGCAGGGGGTCGACCGGGGAGCTGGTTTTT. Protein: CASSGGRGSTGELVF. The chain joins TRBV13 to TRBJ2-2; 7 bases match TRBD1. The CDR3 consists of 15 residues. Per germline, CDR1 PRHDT and CDR2 FYEKMQ (reference sequence).

There are many counts of this clonotype. V usage is TRBV12-3 or TRBV12-4 and J usage is TRBJ2-5, with 7 bases fitting TRBD1. After removal of 3 bases from V and 4 bases from J, the junction contained 8 bases not matched to a gene. The CDR3 length is 15 residues. CDR3 region: CASSLQTGKGETQYF. As DNA, the CDR3 is TGTGCCAGCAGTTTGCAGACAGGGAAAGGAGAGACCCAGTACTTC.

Many counts were recorded for this clonotype. The rearrangement links TRBV10-3 to TRBJ2-3; D possibly corresponds to TRBD1 (6 bases). CDR1 and CDR2 from the germline V gene are ENHRY and SYGVKD. With 6 bases removed from V and 2 bases from J, the gap between germline ends came to 12 bases. This CDR3 is built from 14 residues. The CDR3 bases are TGTGCCATCAGGAACAGGGAACTCACAGATACGCAGTATTTT. This encodes CAIRNRELTDTQYF.

Only a few counts were recorded for this clonotype. The chain combines TRBV21-1 with TRBJ2-3; the DNA was not used to check the table's D call, TRBD1. TRBV21-1 is reported as a pseudogene. This CDR3 has 13 residues. The CDR3 sequence: CASSPPGRDTQYF. Here the CDR3 DNA reads TGTGCCAGCAGCCCCCCCGGGAGAGATACGCAGTATTTT.

This clonotype is medium-sized. The chain recombines TRBV6-5 with TRBJ1-1; D is uncertain. CDR1 MNHEY and CDR2 SVGAGI come from the germline V gene. The CDR3 extends over 12 amino acids. V shed 2 bases and J shed 11 bases, with 12 bases lying between them. CDR3 coding DNA: TGTGCCAGCAGTTACCGAGGAGGGAGGGCTTTCTTT. It translates to CASSYRGGRAFF.

This clonotype was seen repeatedly, ten times or more. This chain joins TRBV18 and TRBJ1-2; D gene uncertain. Trimming left V 3 bases short and J 4 bases short, with 9 bases between. Germline assignment: CDR1 KGHSH and CDR2 LQKENI. The CDR3 length is 13 residues. Written as DNA, the CDR3 is TGTGCCAGCTCACCGAGGGAGGTCTATGGCTACACCTTC. This encodes CASSPREVYGYTF.

This clonotype is termed medium-sized. This chain joins TRBV12-5 and TRBJ1-5; 7 nucleotides line up with TRBD1. In germline, CDR1 is LGHNT, CDR2 FRNRAP. V was clipped by 7 bases and J by 5 bases; unmatched bases: 8. The CDR3 extends over 14 amino acids. The CDR3 sequence is CASAKDRVDQPQHF. Here the CDR3 DNA reads TGTGCTAGTGCCAAAGACAGGGTAGATCAGCCCCAGCATTTT.

This clonotype was observed many times. This chain uses TRBV5-1 with TRBJ2-5; 7 nucleotides line up with TRBD1. In germline, CDR1 is SGHRS, CDR2 YFSETQ. Unmatched junction bases numbered 5, after V lost 3 bases and J lost 3 bases. The CDR3 is 14 amino acids. CDR3 nucleotide sequence: TGCGCCAGCAGCTGGGGGACAGACAAAGAGACCCAGTACTTC. Protein sequence: CASSWGTDKETQYF.

This clonotype has ten or more counts. In DNA form, the CDR3 reads TGTGCCAGCAGGCGGCAGGCGGAGGGAAAACTGTTTTTT. It is translated as CASRRQAEGKLFF. This chain joins TRBV13 and TRBJ1-4, with D uncertain. The CDR3 loop spans 13 amino acids. Germline V gives CDR1 PRHDT, CDR2 FYEKMQ (reference sequence). Trimming stripped 6 bases from V and 10 bases from J, with 15 bases between.

The table lists this clonotype with a few counts. The junction does not match germline at one end; this may be a read error. The chain employs TRBV5-6 and TRBJ2-7; 8 nucleotides line up with TRBD1. Germline values: CDR1 SGHDT, CDR2 YYEEEE. This CDR3 has 15 residues. The CDR3 DNA reads as TGTGTCAGCAGCTTGGGGCGACAGGGGATCTACGAGCAGTACTTC. It is translated as CVSSLGRQGIYEQYF.

This clonotype was observed many times. The V call is TRBV18, the J call TRBJ2-7; the D gene is possibly TRBD2 (5 bases). Germline CDR1 KGHSH, CDR2 LQKENI. The CDR3 sequence is 14 residues long. V was cut by 4 bases and J by 6 bases, with 16 bases left in between. Written as DNA, the CDR3 is TGTGCCAGCTCACAGAGTAAACAGAGCGGCGAGCAGTACTTC. Its translation is CASSQSKQSGEQYF.

This clonotype was found many times. The chain has TRBV6-2 or TRBV6-3 and TRBJ2-1; the D call may be TRBD1 or TRBD2 (5 bases each). This CDR3 contains 14 residues. The V and J ends lost 6 bases and 4 bases respectively, with 13 bases between them. CDR1 is MNHEY, CDR2 SVGEGT, per germline. In DNA form, the CDR3 reads TGTGCCAGCAGGGGAGCGACAGCTTACAATGAGCAGTTCTTC. Its protein is CASRGATAYNEQFF.

This clonotype was recorded a few times. The chain combines TRBV12-3 or TRBV12-4 with TRBJ1-3; D remains ambiguous. Trimming removed 5 bases at V and 4 bases at J, with 3 bases between. The CDR3 totals 11 residues. CDR3 coding DNA: TGTGCCAGCAGTCCGGGAAACACCATATATTTT. Translated: CASSPGNTIYF.